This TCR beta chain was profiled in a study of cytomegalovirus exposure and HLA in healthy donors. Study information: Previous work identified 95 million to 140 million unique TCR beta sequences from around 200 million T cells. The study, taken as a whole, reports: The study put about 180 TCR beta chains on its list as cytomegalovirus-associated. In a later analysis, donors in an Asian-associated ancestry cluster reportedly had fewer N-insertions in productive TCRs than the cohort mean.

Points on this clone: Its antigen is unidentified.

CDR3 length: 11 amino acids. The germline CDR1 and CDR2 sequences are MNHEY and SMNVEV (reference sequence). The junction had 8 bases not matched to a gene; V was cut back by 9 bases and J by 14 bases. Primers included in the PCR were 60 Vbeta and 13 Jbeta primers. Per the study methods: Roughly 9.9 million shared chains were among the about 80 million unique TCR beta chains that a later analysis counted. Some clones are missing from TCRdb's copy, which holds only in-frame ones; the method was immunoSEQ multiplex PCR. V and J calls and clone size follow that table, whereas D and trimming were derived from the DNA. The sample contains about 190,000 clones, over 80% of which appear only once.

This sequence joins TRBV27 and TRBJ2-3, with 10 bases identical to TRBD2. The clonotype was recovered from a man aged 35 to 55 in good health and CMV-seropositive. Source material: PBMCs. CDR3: CASKSGGAWYF. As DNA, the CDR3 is TGTGCCAGTAAAAGCGGGGGGGCCTGGTATTTT.